This is a list of T cell receptor beta chains from one sample in a study of cytomegalovirus exposure and HLA in healthy donors. Produced via immunoSEQ multiplex PCR; TCRdb's table is partial and in-frame only. This table holds tens of thousands of clones, approximately 94% found once. Specimen: PBMCs. These receptors came from a woman younger than 45 in good health and CMV-seronegative. Both conserved end residues are part of each CDR3. D genes are given only for firm matches. Clone size is shown for a subset of rows, as once, few, many or a class of expanded clone.

DNA,CDR3,J,size,D,V
TGTGCCAGCAGTGTTGAAGGAGGGGCTTTTGGGTACGAGCAGTACTTC,CASSVEGGAFGYEQYF,TRBJ2-7,-,-,TRBV2
TGTGCCAGCAGTTACGGCGGGGTATCAGTCTACGAGCAGTACTTC,CASSYGGVSVYEQYF,TRBJ2-7,-,-,TRBV6-6
TGCGCCAGCAGCCCTGACGACAGGGGCTATGGCTACACCTTC,CASSPDDRGYGYTF,TRBJ1-2,once,TRBD1,TRBV5-1
TGTGCCAGCTCACCGGGGACAGGGGATGAAAAACTGTTTTTT,CASSPGTGDEKLFF,TRBJ1-4,-,TRBD1,TRBV18
TGTGCCAGCAGCTTAACGGGGGGGAGACCCACAGATACGCAGTATTTT,CASSLTGGRPTDTQYF,TRBJ2-3,few,TRBD2,TRBV7-9
TGTGCCAGCAGCGCGAGGGAGGGGGTCAATGAAAAACTGTTTTTT,CASSAREGVNEKLFF,TRBJ1-4,-,-,TRBV9
TGTGCCAGCAGCCAAGGACCCTGGGTAGCGGTTTACGAGCAGTACTTC,CASSQGPWVAVYEQYF,TRBJ2-7,-,-,TRBV4-2
TGTGCCAGCAGTTCGGGGGAAATGAACACTGAAGCTTTCTTT,CASSSGEMNTEAFF,TRBJ1-1,-,-,TRBV2
TGTGCCAGCAACCAAGGGAACAGGGCGGGGCAGTTCTTC,CASNQGNRAGQFF,TRBJ2-1,-,-,TRBV28
TGTGCCATCAGTGACGGACAGGTTGATCAGCCCCAGCATTTT,CAISDGQVDQPQHF,TRBJ1-5,-,TRBD1,TRBV10-3
TGTGCCAGCAGTAGCGGGAGGGAGGGAGATACGCAGTATTTT,CASSSGREGDTQYF,TRBJ2-3,-,TRBD2,TRBV2
TGTGCCAGCATCCCGGGACAGGGTACCTACGAGCAGTACTTC,CASIPGQGTYEQYF,TRBJ2-7,-,TRBD1,TRBV28
TGCGCCAGCAGCTTGGCGGGGGGGCCAGATACGCAGTATTTT,CASSLAGGPDTQYF,TRBJ2-3,-,TRBD2,TRBV5-1
TGTGCCAGCAGCGGGGGACAGGTCAGCGCAGATACGCAGTATTTT,CASSGGQVSADTQYF,TRBJ2-3,-,TRBD1,TRBV9
TGCAGCGTTGACTCGGGGAGGGGCTACGGGCAGTACTTC,CSVDSGRGYGQYF,TRBJ2-7,-,TRBD2,TRBV29-1
TGCGCCAGCTCAGACAGGGCGAACTATGGCTACACCTTC,CASSDRANYGYTF,TRBJ1-2,-,TRBD1,TRBV5-1
TGTGCCAGCAGTGATAACCGGGTGAACACCGGGGAGCTGTTTTTT,CASSDNRVNTGELFF,TRBJ2-2,-,-,TRBV2
TGCGCCAGCAGCTTCTTAAACCGGGACAGGAGCGTAGCTTTCTTT,CASSFLNRDRSVAFF,TRBJ1-1,-,TRBD1,TRBV5-1
TGTGCCACCAAGGAGACAGGGACCTCCTACGAGCAGTACTTC,CATKETGTSYEQYF,TRBJ2-7,-,TRBD1,TRBV25-1
TGTGCTAGTGGTTATTCCAGGTCCCGGGCGCGGGAGGAGACCGGGGAGCTGTTTTTT,CASGYSRSRAREETGELFF,TRBJ2-2,-,TRBD2,TRBV12-5
TGTGCCAGCAGTCAAAGGACAGGGGTCGTTTTAAATGGCTACACCTTC,CASSQRTGVVLNGYTF,TRBJ1-2,-,-,TRBV21-1
TGTGCCAGCAGTTTCCGGGGGGTACCCTACGAGCAGTACTTC,CASSFRGVPYEQYF,TRBJ2-7,-,TRBD2,TRBV27
TGTGCCAGCAGCAAAGTCACTTCGGGAGCCCTAGGAGAACCCGAGCAGTTCTTC,CASSKVTSGALGEPEQFF,TRBJ2-1,once,-,TRBV21-1
TGTGCCAGCAGCGTAGCTAAGGAAGGGACAGACGCAGGCGACACTGAAGCTTTCTTT,CASSVAKEGTDAGDTEAFF,TRBJ1-1,-,TRBD1,TRBV9
TGTGCCTGGAGTGTAACCGGGACTAGCGGGGAGTTCTTC,CAWSVTGTSGEFF,TRBJ2-1,-,TRBD2,TRBV30
TGTGCCAGCAGTTCCGCCTCAGGAGGGGACTATGGCTACACCTTC,CASSSASGGDYGYTF,TRBJ1-2,-,-,TRBV6-5
TGTACCAGCAGCCAAGATCTTGAGGTTGACTTCACCGGGGAGCTGTTTTTT,CTSSQDLEVDFTGELFF,TRBJ2-2,-,-,TRBV4-2
TGTGCCAGCAGCTTAATGGGGACTCCTGGGGAGCAGTTCTTC,CASSLMGTPGEQFF,TRBJ2-1,few,-,TRBV7-9
TGTGCCAGCAGCTTACGCGGGACAGGTGGAAACGAGCAGTACTTC,CASSLRGTGGNEQYF,TRBJ2-7,-,TRBD1,TRBV11-3
TGTGCCAGCAGCCGCAAAGGAGATACCATTCAGTACTTC,CASSRKGDTIQYF,TRBJ2-4,-,-,TRBV7-8
TGTGCCAGCAGCTTGGCCAGGGCGGCCTACGAGCAGTACTTC,CASSLARAAYEQYF,TRBJ2-7,-,-,TRBV5-5
TGTGCCAACGGACCGGGACAGAGAAATCAGCCCCAGCATTTT,CANGPGQRNQPQHF,TRBJ1-5,-,TRBD1,TRBV28
TGTGCCAGCAGCCCTGTGGCGGGCTATGGCTACACCTTC,CASSPVAGYGYTF,TRBJ1-2,-,-,TRBV11-2
TGTGCCAGTAGACTAGCGGGAGTCCCCAATGAGCAGTTCTTC,CASRLAGVPNEQFF,TRBJ2-1,-,TRBD2,TRBV2
TGTGCCAGCAGTGCAACAGGGTTGGTCACTGAAGCTTTCTTT,CASSATGLVTEAFF,TRBJ1-1,-,-,TRBV6-5
TGTGCCAGCAGCCGACAGGGTATCGACTACTCTGGCTACACCTTC,CASSRQGIDYSGYTF,TRBJ1-2,-,TRBD1,TRBV14
TGTGCCAGCAGCCCACTTTCGGCGGGAGGGCGAGGGGGCACAGATACGCAGTATTTT,CASSPLSAGGRGGTDTQYF,TRBJ2-3,-,TRBD2,TRBV5-6
TGTGCCAGCAGCTTAGTAACAGGGTCGTACGAGCAGTACTTC,CASSLVTGSYEQYF,TRBJ2-7,-,-,TRBV7-2
TGCAGCGTTGCCCGGCGGGGGGGTAGCACAGATACGCAGTATTTT,CSVARRGGSTDTQYF,TRBJ2-3,-,TRBD2,TRBV29-1
TGTGCCAGCAGCTTGCGTGGTAGCGGGAGTAACACCGGGGAGCTGTTTTTT,CASSLRGSGSNTGELFF,TRBJ2-2,-,TRBD2,TRBV5-6
TGTGCCAGCAGCTTAGGGGGGACACTTGACGAGCAGTACTTC,CASSLGGTLDEQYF,TRBJ2-7,-,-,TRBV7-8
TGTGCCAGCAGCTTGTGGAGTAGGGGCTACAATGAGCAGTTCTTC,CASSLWSRGYNEQFF,TRBJ2-1,few,-,TRBV7-2